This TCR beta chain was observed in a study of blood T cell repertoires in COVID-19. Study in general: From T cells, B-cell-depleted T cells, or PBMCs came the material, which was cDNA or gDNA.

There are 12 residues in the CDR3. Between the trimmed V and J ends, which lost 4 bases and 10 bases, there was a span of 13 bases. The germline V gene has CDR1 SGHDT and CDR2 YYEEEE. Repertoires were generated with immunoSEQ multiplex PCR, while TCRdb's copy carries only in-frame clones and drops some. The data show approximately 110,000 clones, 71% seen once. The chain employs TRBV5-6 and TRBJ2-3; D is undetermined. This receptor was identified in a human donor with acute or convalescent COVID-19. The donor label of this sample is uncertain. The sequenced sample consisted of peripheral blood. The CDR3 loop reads CASSLNLGAQYF. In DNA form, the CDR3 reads TGTGCCAGCAGCCTGAACCTAGGTGCGCAGTATTTT.